This T cell receptor beta chain appears in the sequencing data of a study of blood T cell repertoires in COVID-19. Background on the study: PBMCs, B-cell-depleted T cells, or T cells provided the cDNA or gDNA that made up the material.

Repertoires were generated with immunoSEQ multiplex PCR, while TCRdb's copy carries only in-frame clones and drops some. The sample carries 50,000 to 75,000 clones, roughly 75% recorded once. Germline V gene lookup returns CDR1 SGHTA and CDR2 FQGTGA. The CDR3 spans 14 residues. Trimming shortened V by 2 bases and J by 7 bases, and 13 bases separated the two germline ends. Input material: peripheral blood. The gene calls are TRBV7-3 and TRBJ2-3, with D maybe TRBD2 (5 bases). The receptor was derived from a man in his fifties or sixties with COVID-19, enrolled during active disease. Written as DNA, the CDR3 is TGTGCCAGCAGCTTAGATCCGGGGTCAAATACGCAGTATTTT. This sequence encodes CASSLDPGSNTQYF. Looking up the rest from reference TRBV7-3 and TRBJ2-3 gives the full variable domain: GAGVSQTPSNKVTEKGKYVELRCDPISGHTALYWYRQSLGQGPEFLIYFQGTGAADDSGLPNDRFFAVRPEGSVSTLKIQRTERGDSAVYLCASSLDPGSNTQYFGPGTRLTVL.